Detailed here is one TCR beta chain. The sample originates from a study of OX40 agonist ivuxolimab in advanced cancers. About the study: Patients got intravenous ivuxolimab at 0.01 to 10 mg/kg every 2 weeks.

Data came from immunoSEQ multiplex PCR; TCRdb stores just in-frame clones and leaves some out. Among under 150,000 clones listed, 80% to 90% were seen once. Sequencing used CD4+ or CD8+ T cells sorted from blood, obtained in a trial of the OX40 agonist ivuxolimab. This sequence originates from an adult with an advanced solid tumor such as melanoma, head and neck, liver or kidney cancer.

The CDR3 is CAIKRGSGSETQYF. CDR3 nucleotides: TGTGCCATCAAGCGGGGCTCCGGTTCGGAGACCCAGTACTTC. The V and J genes are TRBV10-3 and TRBJ2-5, with 7 bases matching TRBD2. Losses at the gene ends were 7 bases for V and 5 bases for J; bases not matched to a gene: 10. This CDR3 has 14 residues. Germline CDR1 is ENHRY and CDR2 is SYGVKD.